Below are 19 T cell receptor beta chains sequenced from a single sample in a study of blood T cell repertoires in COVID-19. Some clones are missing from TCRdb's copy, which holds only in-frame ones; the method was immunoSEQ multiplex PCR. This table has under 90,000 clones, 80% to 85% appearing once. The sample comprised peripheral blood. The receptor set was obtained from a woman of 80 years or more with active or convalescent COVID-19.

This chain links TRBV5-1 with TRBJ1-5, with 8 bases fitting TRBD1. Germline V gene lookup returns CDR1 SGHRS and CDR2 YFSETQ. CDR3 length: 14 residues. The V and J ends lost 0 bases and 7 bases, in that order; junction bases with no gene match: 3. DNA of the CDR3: TGCGCCAGCAGCTTGGCCCCAGGGGGCCAGCCCCAGCATTTT. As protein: CASSLAPGGQPQHF.

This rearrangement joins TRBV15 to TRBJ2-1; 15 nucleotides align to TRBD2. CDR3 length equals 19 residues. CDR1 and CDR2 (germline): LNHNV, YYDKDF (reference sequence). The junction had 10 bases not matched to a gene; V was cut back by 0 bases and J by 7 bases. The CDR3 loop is CATSRDDHPGLAGGNEQFF. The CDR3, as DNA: TGTGCCACCAGCAGAGATGATCATCCTGGACTAGCGGGGGGGAATGAGCAGTTCTTC. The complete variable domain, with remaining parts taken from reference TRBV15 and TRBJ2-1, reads DAMVIQNPRYQVTQFGKPVTLSCSQTLNHNVMYWYQQKSSQAPKLLFHYYDKDFNNEADTPDNFQSRRPNTSFCFLDIRSPGLGDTAMYLCATSRDDHPGLAGGNEQFFGPGTRLTVL.

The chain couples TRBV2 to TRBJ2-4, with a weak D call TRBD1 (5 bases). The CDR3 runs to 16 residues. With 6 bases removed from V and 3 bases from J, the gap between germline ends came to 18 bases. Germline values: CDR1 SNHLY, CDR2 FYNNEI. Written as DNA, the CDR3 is TGTGCCAGCAGCGCGGTTAAGGACATAGGCAAAAACATTCAGTACTTC. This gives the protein CASSAVKDIGKNIQYF.

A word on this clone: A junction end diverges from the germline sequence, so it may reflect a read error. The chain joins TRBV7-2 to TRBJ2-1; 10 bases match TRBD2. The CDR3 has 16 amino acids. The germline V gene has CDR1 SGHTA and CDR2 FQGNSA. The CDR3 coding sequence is TGTGCCAGCAGCCCAAGACTAGCGGGCTCCCACAATGAGCAGTTCTTC. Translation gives CASSPRLAGSHNEQFF.

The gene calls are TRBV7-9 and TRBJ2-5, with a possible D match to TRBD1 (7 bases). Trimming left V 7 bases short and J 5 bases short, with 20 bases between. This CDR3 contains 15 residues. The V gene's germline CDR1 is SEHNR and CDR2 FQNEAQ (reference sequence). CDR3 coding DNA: TGTGCCAGCAATCCAGCGACAGGGAGGATGGAGACCCAGTACTTC. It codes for CASNPATGRMETQYF.

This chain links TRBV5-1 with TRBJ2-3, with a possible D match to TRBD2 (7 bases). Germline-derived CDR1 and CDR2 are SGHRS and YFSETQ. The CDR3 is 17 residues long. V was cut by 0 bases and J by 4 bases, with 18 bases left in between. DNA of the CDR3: TGCGCCAGCAGCTTGGTAGGCGGGGGCTCCGTTTCAGATACGCAGTATTTT. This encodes CASSLVGGGSVSDTQYF.

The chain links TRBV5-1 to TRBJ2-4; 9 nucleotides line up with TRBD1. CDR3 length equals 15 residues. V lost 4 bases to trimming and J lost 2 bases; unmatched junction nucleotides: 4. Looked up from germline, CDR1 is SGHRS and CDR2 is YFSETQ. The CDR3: CASSVGTGSKNIQYF. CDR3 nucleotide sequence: TGCGCCAGCAGCGTGGGGACAGGGTCCAAAAACATTCAGTACTTC.

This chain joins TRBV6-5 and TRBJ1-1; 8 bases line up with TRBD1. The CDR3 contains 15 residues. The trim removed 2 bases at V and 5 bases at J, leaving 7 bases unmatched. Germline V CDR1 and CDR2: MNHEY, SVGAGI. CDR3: CASSYLGTGGTEAFF. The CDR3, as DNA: TGTGCCAGCAGTTACCTCGGGACAGGAGGGACTGAAGCTTTCTTT.

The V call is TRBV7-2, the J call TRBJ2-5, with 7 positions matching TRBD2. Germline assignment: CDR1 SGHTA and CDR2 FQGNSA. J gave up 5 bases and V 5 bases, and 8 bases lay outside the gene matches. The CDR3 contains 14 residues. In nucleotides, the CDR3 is TGTGCCAGCAGCCCAAACGGGGGGTTGGAGACCCAGTACTTC. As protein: CASSPNGGLETQYF.

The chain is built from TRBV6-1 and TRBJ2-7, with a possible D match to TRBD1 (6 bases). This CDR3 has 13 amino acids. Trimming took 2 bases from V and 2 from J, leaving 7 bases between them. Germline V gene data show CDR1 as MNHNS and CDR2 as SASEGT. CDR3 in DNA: TGTGCCAGCAGTGAACGACAGGCCTACGAGCAGTACTTC. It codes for CASSERQAYEQYF.

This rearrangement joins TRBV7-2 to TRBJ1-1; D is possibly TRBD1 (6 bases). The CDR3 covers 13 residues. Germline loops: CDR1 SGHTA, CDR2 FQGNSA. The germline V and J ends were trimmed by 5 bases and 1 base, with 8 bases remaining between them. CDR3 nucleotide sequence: TGTGCCAGCAGCATGACAGGGAACACTGAAGCTTTCTTT. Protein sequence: CASSMTGNTEAFF.

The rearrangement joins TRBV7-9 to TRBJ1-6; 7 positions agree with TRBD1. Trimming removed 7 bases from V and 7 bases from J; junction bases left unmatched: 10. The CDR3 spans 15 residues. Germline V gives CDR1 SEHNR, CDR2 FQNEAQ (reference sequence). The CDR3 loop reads CASTSEGTVNSPLHF. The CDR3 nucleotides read TGTGCCAGCACCTCTGAGGGGACAGTCAATTCACCCCTCCACTTT.

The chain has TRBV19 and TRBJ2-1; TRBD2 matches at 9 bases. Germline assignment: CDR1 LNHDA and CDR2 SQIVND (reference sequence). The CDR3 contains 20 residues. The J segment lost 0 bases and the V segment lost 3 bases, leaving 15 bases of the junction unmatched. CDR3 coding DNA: TGTGCCAGTAGTATGAATAAGGCTAGCGGGACCCTGAGCTCCTACAATGAGCAGTTCTTC. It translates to CASSMNKASGTLSSYNEQFF.

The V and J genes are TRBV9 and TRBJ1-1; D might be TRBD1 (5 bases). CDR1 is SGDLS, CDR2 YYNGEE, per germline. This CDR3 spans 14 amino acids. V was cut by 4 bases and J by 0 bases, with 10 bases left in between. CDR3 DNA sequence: TGTGCCAGCAGCTGGGGCTTAATGAACACTGAAGCTTTCTTT. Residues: CASSWGLMNTEAFF.

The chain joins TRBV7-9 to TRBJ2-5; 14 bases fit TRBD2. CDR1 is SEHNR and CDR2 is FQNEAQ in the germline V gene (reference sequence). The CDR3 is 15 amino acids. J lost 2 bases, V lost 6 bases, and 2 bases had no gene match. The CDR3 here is CASSRTSGRQETQYF. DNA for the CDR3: TGTGCCAGCAGTCGGACTAGCGGGAGGCAAGAGACCCAGTACTTC. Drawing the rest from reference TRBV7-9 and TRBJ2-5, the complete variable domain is DTGVSQNPRHKITKRGQNVTFRCDPISEHNRLYWYRQTLGQGPEFLTYFQNEAQLEKSRLLSDRFSAERPKGSFSTLEIQRTEQGDSAMYLCASSRTSGRQETQYFGPGTRLLVL.

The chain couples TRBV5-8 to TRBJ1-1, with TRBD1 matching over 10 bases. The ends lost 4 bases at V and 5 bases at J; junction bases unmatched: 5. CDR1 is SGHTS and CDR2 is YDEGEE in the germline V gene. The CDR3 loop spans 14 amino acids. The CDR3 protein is CASSPGQGRTEAFF. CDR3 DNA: TGTGCCAGCAGCCCGGGACAGGGGAGGACTGAAGCTTTCTTT.

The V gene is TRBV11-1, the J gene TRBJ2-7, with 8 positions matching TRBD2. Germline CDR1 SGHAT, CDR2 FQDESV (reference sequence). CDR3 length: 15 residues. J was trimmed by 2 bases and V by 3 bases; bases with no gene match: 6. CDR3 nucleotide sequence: TGTGCCAGCAGCTTGCGGGGGGCTCTGACCTACGAGCAGTACTTC. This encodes CASSLRGALTYEQYF.

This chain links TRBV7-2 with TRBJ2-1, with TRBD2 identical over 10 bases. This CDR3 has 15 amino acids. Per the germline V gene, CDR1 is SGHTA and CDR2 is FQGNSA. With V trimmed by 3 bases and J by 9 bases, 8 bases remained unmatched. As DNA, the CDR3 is TGTGCCAGCAGCTTGAGCGGGGGGGCTTCCACTGAGCAGTTCTTC. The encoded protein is CASSLSGGASTEQFF.

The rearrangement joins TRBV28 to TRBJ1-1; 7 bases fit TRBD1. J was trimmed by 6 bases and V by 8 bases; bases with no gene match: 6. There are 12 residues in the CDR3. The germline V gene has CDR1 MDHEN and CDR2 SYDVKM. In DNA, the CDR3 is TGTGCCAGCTCAGGGGGAGTATCTGAAGCTTTCTTT. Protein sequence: CASSGGVSEAFF.